This T cell receptor beta chain stems from a study of blood T cell repertoires in COVID-19. As for the study in general: Sample material is recorded as cDNA or gDNA derived from T cells, B-cell-depleted T cells, or PBMCs.

Original methodology: Quantification of nucleated cells was approximated via reference gene primer amplification. Clones were read by immunoSEQ multiplex PCR, and TCRdb kept only the in-frame ones, dropping some. The V and J calls and clone size are taken from that table; D and trimming were inferred from the DNA. The repertoire has 45,000 to 65,000 clones, around 82% of them found once; the top ten carry 20% to 30%. Seattle patients were enrolled during active infection and followed longitudinally. This clonotype was sampled from a woman aged 80 or over with COVID-19, enrolled during active disease. The sequenced material came from peripheral blood.

The CDR3 spells CASSQGAGREGFAEQFF. The CDR3 bases are TGTGCCAGCAGCCAAGGGGCAGGGCGGGAGGGCTTCGCTGAGCAGTTCTTC. The rearrangement joins TRBV7-2 to TRBJ2-1; 9 bases match TRBD2. V shed 5 bases and J 9 bases; nucleotides not matched to a gene: 17. The CDR3 contains 17 residues. Germline assignment: CDR1 SGHTA and CDR2 FQGNSA.